This entry lists 25 T cell receptor beta chains sequenced from one sample in a study of blood T cell repertoires in COVID-19. TCRdb keeps only in-frame clones here, not all; method: immunoSEQ multiplex PCR. This sample has about 300,000 clones, with 85% to 90% found just once. Sample: PBMCs or T cells enriched from blood (not recorded which). The receptors shown here come from a young man who had recovered from COVID-19.

The V call is TRBV19, the J call TRBJ1-6; 8 nucleotides line up with TRBD1. The germline V gene has CDR1 LNHDA and CDR2 SQIVND (reference sequence). V lost 4 bases, J lost 10 bases, and 21 bases stayed unmatched. The CDR3 runs to 19 residues. Here the CDR3 reads CASSTLDRGGGSPESPLHF. Here the CDR3 DNA reads TGTGCCAGTAGTACGCTTGACAGGGGAGGAGGCTCACCAGAATCACCCCTCCACTTT.

The rearrangement links TRBV5-1 to TRBJ2-7; the match to TRBD1 covers 9 bases. The CDR3 extends over 14 amino acids. Germline assignment: CDR1 SGHRS and CDR2 YFSETQ. Germline trimming cut 4 bases from V and 6 bases from J; bases unmatched to any gene: 8. CDR3 DNA: TGCGCCAGCAGCCCCGGGACAGGGCTTCCCGAGCAGTACTTC. Its protein product is CASSPGTGLPEQYF.

Comment on this clone: This sample includes further DNA sequences coding for the same CDR3. This chain uses TRBV2 with TRBJ2-1; the match to TRBD1 covers 8 bases. CDR1 and CDR2 (germline): SNHLY, FYNNEI. The CDR3 length is 15 residues. V shed 9 bases and J 4 bases; nucleotides not matched to a gene: 11. The CDR3 bases are TGTGCCAGTAGCTATAGGGACAGGACTTACAATGAGCAGTTCTTC. It is translated as CASSYRDRTYNEQFF. Drawing the rest from reference TRBV2 and TRBJ2-1, the complete variable domain is EPEVTQTPSHQVTQMGQEVILRCVPISNHLYFYWYRQILGQKVEFLVSFYNNEISEKSEIFDDQFSVERPDGSNFTLKIRSTKLEDSAMYFCASSYRDRTYNEQFFGPGTRLTVL.

The chain carries TRBV28 and TRBJ2-7, with D unresolved. This CDR3 region has 13 residues. CDR1 is MDHEN and CDR2 is SYDVKM in the germline V gene. V gave up 10 bases and J gave up 0 bases, with 13 bases separating them. The DNA for the CDR3 is TGTGCCACCCGCATACAGAGCTCCTACGAGCAGTACTTC. It yields the protein CATRIQSSYEQYF.

The rearrangement joins TRBV18 to TRBJ1-1; D not resolved. Trimming took 0 bases from V and 1 from J, leaving 6 bases between them. CDR1 and CDR2 from the germline V gene are KGHSH and LQKENI. This CDR3 contains 14 residues. Written as DNA, the CDR3 is TGTGCCAGCTCACCACCACGGGAGAACACTGAAGCTTTCTTT. Translated: CASSPPRENTEAFF.

This clone has only a few counts. The CDR3 reads CASSLIAGGGTGELFF. CDR3 coding DNA: TGTGCCAGCAGCTTGATAGCGGGAGGGGGGACCGGGGAGCTGTTTTTT. The rearrangement uses TRBV7-2 and TRBJ2-2; 11 bases line up with TRBD2. The junction had 5 bases not matched to a gene; V was cut back by 3 bases and J by 5 bases. Germline CDR1 and CDR2: SGHTA and FQGNSA. The CDR3 loop spans 16 amino acids.

V usage is TRBV3-1 (or the pseudogene TRBV3-2) and J usage is TRBJ2-2, with TRBD2 matching over 14 bases. CDR1 LGHDT and CDR2 YNNKEL come from the germline V gene (reference sequence). The CDR3 loop spans 16 amino acids. Trimming removed 4 bases from V and 4 bases from J; junction bases left unmatched: 2. CDR3 loop: CASSLGTSGGTGELFF. CDR3 in DNA: TGTGCCAGCAGCCTCGGGACTAGCGGGGGCACCGGGGAGCTGTTTTTT.

The rearrangement links TRBV10-1 to TRBJ2-3, with D maybe TRBD2 (5 bases). The CDR3 runs to 15 residues. The V and J ends lost 0 bases and 1 base respectively, with 8 bases between them. The germline gives CDR1 WNHNN, CDR2 SYGVQD (reference sequence). The CDR3 DNA is TGCGCCAGCAGTGAGTCGATCGGGGGCACAGATACGCAGTATTTT. Its translation: CASSESIGGTDTQYF.

V gene TRBV7-2 combines with J gene TRBJ2-3; D perhaps matches TRBD2 (5 bases). The CDR3 consists of 15 residues. Per the germline V gene, CDR1 is SGHTA and CDR2 is FQGNSA. The germline V and J ends were trimmed by 2 bases and 3 bases, with 12 bases remaining between them. The CDR3 sequence: CASSLTGVRTDTQYF. The CDR3 bases are TGTGCCAGCAGCTTAACCGGGGTTCGGACAGATACGCAGTATTTT. The variable domain in full, completed from reference TRBV7-2 and TRBJ2-3, reads GAGVSQSPSNKVTEKGKDVELRCDPISGHTALYWYRQSLGQGLEFLIYFQGNSAPDKSGLPSDRFSAERTGGSVSTLTIQRTQQEDSAVYLCASSLTGVRTDTQYFGPGTRLTVL.

The chain has TRBV7-9 and TRBJ2-5; 8 bases are shared with TRBD1. The CDR3 runs 18 residues. Germline loops: CDR1 SEHNR, CDR2 FQNEAQ (reference sequence). V shed 1 base, J shed 3 bases, and the junction held 13 bases outside the gene matches. The CDR3 DNA follows: TGTGCCAGCAGCTTAGGGTCAGGGGGACAGGAAAGAAAAGAGACCCAGTACTTC. This codes for CASSLGSGGQERKETQYF.

The chain couples TRBV5-8 to TRBJ2-2; 10 bases agree with TRBD2. The CDR3 has 16 residues. CDR1 is SGHTS and CDR2 is YDEGEE in the germline V gene. V shed 0 bases and J 4 bases; nucleotides not matched to a gene: 3. The CDR3, as DNA: TGTGCCAGCAGCTTGGGACTAGCGGGCATCACCGGGGAGCTGTTTTTT. This sequence encodes CASSLGLAGITGELFF. Looking up the rest from reference TRBV5-8 and TRBJ2-2 gives the full variable domain: EAGVTQSPTHLIKTRGQQATLRCSPISGHTSVYWYQQALGLGLQFLLWYDEGEERNRGNFPPRFSGRQFPNYSSELNVNALELEDSALYLCASSLGLAGITGELFFGEGSRLTVL.

This chain connects TRBV3-1 (or the pseudogene TRBV3-2) to TRBJ2-1; 9 nucleotides match TRBD1. The V gene end was trimmed by 3 bases and the J gene end by 7 bases; junction bases not matched to a gene: 10. This CDR3 is 16 amino acids long. Germline assignment: CDR1 LGHDT and CDR2 YNNKEL (reference sequence). CDR3 in amino acids: CASSQKDRGGLNEQFF. In nucleotides, the CDR3 is TGTGCCAGCAGCCAGAAGGACAGGGGTGGCCTAAATGAGCAGTTCTTC.

The V gene is TRBV7-9, the J gene TRBJ2-4, with D unresolved. Per germline, CDR1 SEHNR and CDR2 FQNEAQ (reference sequence). V lost 5 bases to trimming and J lost 5 bases, with 10 bases between them. The CDR3 runs 13 residues. CDR3 sequence reads: CASSPPVQNIQYF. DNA of the CDR3: TGTGCCAGCAGCCCCCCCGTCCAAAACATTCAGTACTTC.

V gene TRBV4-2 combines with J gene TRBJ1-6; no reliable D call. Germline CDR1 is LGHNA and CDR2 is YNFKEQ. The CDR3 is 14 amino acids. Trimming stripped 1 base from V and 7 bases from J, with 8 bases between. CDR3 sequence: CASSQVSLNSPLHF. CDR3 in DNA: TGTGCCAGCAGCCAAGTTTCCCTCAATTCACCCCTCCACTTT.

The CDR3 loop reads CASSLWASGNTIYF. Written as DNA, the CDR3 is TGTGCCAGCAGCTTATGGGCCTCTGGAAACACCATATATTTT. This sequence joins TRBV5-4 and TRBJ1-3; D remains unclear. The V gene lost 2 bases and the J gene lost 0 bases, with 6 bases spanning the gap. From germline, CDR1 is SGHNT and CDR2 YYREEE (reference sequence). The CDR3 loop spans 14 amino acids.

The V gene is TRBV5-4, the J gene TRBJ2-2; TRBD2 aligns across 7 bases. The CDR3 runs to 16 residues. Germline V gives CDR1 SGHNT, CDR2 YYREEE (reference sequence). Trimming cost V 4 bases and J 4 bases; bases outside gene matches: 10. CDR3 amino acids: CASSPGTGRITGELFF. In nucleotides, the CDR3 is TGTGCCAGCAGCCCGGGGACCGGGAGGATCACCGGGGAGCTGTTTTTT.

In its sample, this clone was seen once. V and J are TRBV29-1 and TRBJ2-5, with 11 bases that match TRBD1. The J segment lost 5 bases and the V segment lost 4 bases, leaving 6 bases of the junction unmatched. This CDR3 has 14 residues. CDR1 SQVTM and CDR2 ANQGSEA come from the germline V gene. The CDR3 loop is CSVAAGQGAETQYF. DNA of the CDR3: TGCAGCGTTGCAGCCGGACAGGGGGCTGAGACCCAGTACTTC.

The CDR3 is CASSLEGHSMSTDTQYF. Written as DNA, the CDR3 is TGCGCCAGCAGCTTGGAAGGACACAGTATGAGCACAGATACGCAGTATTTT. The chain uses TRBV5-1 and TRBJ2-3; TRBD1 might be the D (5 bases). The ends were cut back, 0 bases at V and 0 bases at J, with 14 bases in the middle. The germline V gene has CDR1 SGHRS and CDR2 YFSETQ. This CDR3 has 17 residues.

The rearrangement uses TRBV2 and TRBJ1-5, with D unresolved. Trimming took off 6 bases at V and 4 bases at J, with 10 bases between the two ends. CDR1 and CDR2 from the germline V gene are SNHLY and FYNNEI. The CDR3 totals 13 residues. CDR3 sequence reads: CASRPEVNQPQHF. CDR3 nucleotides: TGTGCCAGCAGACCCGAGGTAAATCAGCCCCAGCATTTT.

This chain connects TRBV19 to TRBJ1-3; D remains ambiguous. The CDR3 covers 13 residues. Per the germline V gene, CDR1 is LNHDA and CDR2 is SQIVND (reference sequence). The ends were cut back, 3 bases at V and 8 bases at J, with 11 bases in the middle. CDR3 residues: CASSISEVDTIYF. The DNA for the CDR3 is TGTGCCAGTAGTATCTCCGAGGTGGACACCATATATTTT. Looking up the rest from reference TRBV19 and TRBJ1-3 gives the full variable domain: DGGITQSPKYLFRKEGQNVTLSCEQNLNHDAMYWYRQDPGQGLRLIYYSQIVNDFQKGDIAEGYSVSREKKESFPLTVTSAQKNPTAFYLCASSISEVDTIYFGEGSWLTVV.

In nucleotides, the CDR3 is TGTGCCAGCAGTGACGATGGCGGACAGCCCCAGCATTTT. Protein: CASSDDGGQPQHF. V is TRBV2 and J is TRBJ1-5; no reliable D call. Trimming pared 3 bases from V and 7 bases from J, leaving 10 bases between. There are 13 residues in the CDR3. From germline, CDR1 is SNHLY and CDR2 FYNNEI.

In regard to this clone: Distinct nucleotide sequences in the sample also encode this CDR3. The V call is TRBV12-3 or TRBV12-4, the J call TRBJ1-5; D is undetermined. This CDR3 has 12 amino acids. Trimming stripped 6 bases from V and 2 bases from J, with 5 bases between. For the CDR3, the DNA is TGTGCCAGCAGCCCGGGCAATCAGCCCCAGCATTTT. Translating gives CASSPGNQPQHF.

The V gene is TRBV6-5, the J gene TRBJ2-7; D not certain. The CDR3 sequence is 13 residues long. V shed 6 bases and J shed 3 bases, with 12 bases lying between them. Germline-derived CDR1 and CDR2 are MNHEY and SVGAGI. The CDR3 protein is CASRENRDYEQYF. The CDR3 nucleotides are TGTGCCAGCAGAGAGAACAGAGACTACGAGCAGTACTTC.

This chain joins TRBV19 and TRBJ2-1, with 10 bases that match TRBD2. Trimming took 5 bases from V and 10 from J; bases not matched to a gene: 8. This CDR3 contains 14 residues. CDR1 is LNHDA, CDR2 SQIVND, per germline (reference sequence). This CDR3 reads CASSLIAGGGEQFF. The CDR3 DNA reads TGTGCCAGTAGTCTAATAGCGGGGGGCGGGGAGCAGTTCTTC.

The chain uses TRBV28 and TRBJ1-6; unclear D gene. This CDR3 comprises 15 residues. The V gene lost 10 bases and the J gene lost 0 bases, with 13 bases spanning the gap. Germline CDR1 MDHEN, CDR2 SYDVKM. CDR3 protein: CATGKGSSYNSPLHF. The CDR3 DNA reads as TGTGCCACCGGGAAGGGAAGCTCCTATAATTCACCCCTCCACTTT.